Following are 32 T cell receptor beta chains from one sample sequenced in a study of early stage breast cancer tumors. The table came from immunoSEQ multiplex PCR; TCRdb's copy has only in-frame clones and leaves some out. In the table there are roughly 57,000 clones, over 80% of which are singletons. The sample consisted of blood. Source of these receptors: a person in their 70s with breast cancer.

The chain joins TRBV5-1 to TRBJ2-2; the match to TRBD1 covers 7 bases. This CDR3 is 15 amino acids long. J gave up 2 bases and V 6 bases, and 7 bases lay outside the gene matches. Per the germline V gene, CDR1 is SGHRS and CDR2 is YFSETQ. The CDR3 is CASKVGGGNTGELFF. As DNA, the CDR3 is TGCGCCAGCAAGGTAGGGGGCGGAAACACCGGGGAGCTGTTTTTT.

The CDR3 loop is CASSASSGIGGEQFF. In nucleotides, the CDR3 is TGTGCCAGCAGTGCTTCTAGCGGGATTGGGGGAGAGCAGTTCTTC. J is TRBJ2-1 and V is TRBV6-4; 9 bases match TRBD2. The CDR3 length is 15 residues. Germline CDR1 is MRHNA and CDR2 is SNTAGT. After removal of 4 bases from V and 10 bases from J, the junction contained 11 bases not matched to a gene.

This chain joins TRBV5-1 and TRBJ2-1; 9 nucleotides line up with TRBD2. The V and J ends lost 0 bases and 7 bases, in that order; junction bases with no gene match: 5. CDR3 length: 15 residues. The germline CDR1 and CDR2 sequences are SGHRS and YFSETQ. DNA for the CDR3: TGCGCCAGCAGCTTGGGGGGGACTAGCATGAATGAGCAGTTCTTC. Translating it yields CASSLGGTSMNEQFF.

The DNA for the CDR3 is TGTGCCAGTAGAGCCGGGACAGGGGCGTTTCAGCAGTACTTC. Protein: CASRAGTGAFQQYF. The chain carries TRBV19 and TRBJ2-7; 10 bases match TRBD1. The CDR3 has 14 amino acids. Germline CDR1 and CDR2: LNHDA and SQIVND (reference sequence). Trimming removed 6 bases from V and 8 bases from J; junction bases left unmatched: 10.

The gene calls are TRBV30 and TRBJ1-1; 9 nucleotides align to TRBD1. V lost 5 bases, J lost 4 bases, and 2 bases stayed unmatched. The CDR3 covers 12 residues. Germline CDR1 GTSNPN, CDR2 SVGIG (reference sequence). The CDR3 nucleotides are TGTGCCTGGGGGGGACAGGGCACTGAAGCTTTCTTT. This sequence encodes CAWGGQGTEAFF.

The chain has TRBV7-2 and TRBJ1-6, with D unclear. Trimming removed 1 base at V and 10 bases at J, with 14 bases between. Per germline, CDR1 SGHTA and CDR2 FQGNSA. The CDR3 runs 15 residues. CDR3 sequence reads: CASSLDRPATSPLHF. Here the CDR3 DNA reads TGTGCCAGCAGCTTAGATCGACCCGCGACATCACCCCTCCACTTT.

This rearrangement joins TRBV7-6 to TRBJ1-3; D unresolved. Germline V CDR1 and CDR2: SGHVS, FNYEAQ. The CDR3 runs 11 residues. V shed 8 bases and J shed 3 bases, with 5 bases lying between them. CDR3 bases: TGTGCCAGCGTATATGGAAACACCATATATTTT. As protein: CASVYGNTIYF.

The chain couples TRBV6-5 to TRBJ2-5; a possible D gene is TRBD2 (6 bases). The DNA matches TRBJ2-7 better at its end, which makes the J call doubtful. Germline V gene lookup returns CDR1 MNHEY and CDR2 SVGAGI. The CDR3 length is 14 residues. The CDR3 DNA reads as TGTGCCAGCACCGGTCGCACAGAGGGAGGCGAGCAGTACTTC. Amino acid sequence: CASTGRTEGGEQYF.

As DNA, the CDR3 is TGCGCCAGCAGCTTGGCGGGGACAAGATTTGGAAACACCATATATTTT. Its protein product is CASSLAGTRFGNTIYF. The V and J genes are TRBV5-1 and TRBJ1-3, with D perhaps TRBD1 (6 bases). Germline CDR1 and CDR2: SGHRS and YFSETQ. The CDR3 totals 16 residues. Trimming took 0 bases from V and 3 from J, leaving 13 bases between them.

The chain carries TRBV30 and TRBJ2-1; 7 bases fit TRBD2. CDR1 GTSNPN and CDR2 SVGIG come from the germline V gene (reference sequence). The J segment lost 1 base and the V segment lost 4 bases, leaving 10 bases of the junction unmatched. There are 16 residues in the CDR3. This chain's CDR3 is CAWKSGISGSYNEQFF. The CDR3 DNA follows: TGTGCCTGGAAGAGCGGGATCTCCGGTTCCTACAATGAGCAGTTCTTC.

The chain uses TRBV25-1 and TRBJ1-2; tentatively, D is TRBD1 (5 bases). CDR3 length: 14 residues. Germline V gene lookup returns CDR1 MGHDK and CDR2 SYGVNS. Trimming removed 10 bases at V and 4 bases at J, with 19 bases between. Here the CDR3 reads CATSGGGRIYGYTF. The DNA of the CDR3 is TGTGCCACTTCTGGGGGGGGTAGGATCTATGGCTACACCTTC.

This chain connects TRBV2 to TRBJ2-5; perhaps TRBD1 as D (6 bases). V dropped 8 bases and J dropped 2 bases, with 12 bases sitting between them. The length of the CDR3 is 13 residues. Germline V gene data show CDR1 as SNHLY and CDR2 as FYNNEI. The CDR3 DNA reads as TGTGCCAGCCTTAGGACAGAACAAGAGACCCAGTACTTC. It codes for CASLRTEQETQYF.

The chain combines TRBV5-1 with TRBJ2-1; no definite D call. The germline V and J ends were trimmed by 0 bases and 4 bases, with 17 bases remaining between them. CDR1 and CDR2 (germline): SGHRS, YFSETQ. CDR3 size: 17 residues. The DNA of the CDR3 is TGCGCCAGCAGCTTGGCTTTGAGCCCCACGGGTTACAATGAGCAGTTCTTC. The encoded protein is CASSLALSPTGYNEQFF.

In DNA form, the CDR3 reads TGTGCCAGCGGAGCGTCTATCGCCGGGGAGACCCAGTACTTC. Translation gives CASGASIAGETQYF. The gene calls are TRBV9 and TRBJ2-5; D is ambiguous. Trimming removed 7 bases at V and 5 bases at J, with 18 bases between. Per germline, CDR1 SGDLS and CDR2 YYNGEE. The CDR3 is 14 residues long.

The rearrangement joins TRBV30 to TRBJ1-5; 7 nucleotides align to TRBD1. After removal of 3 bases from V and 3 bases from J, the junction contained 8 bases not matched to a gene. Germline V lookup: CDR1 GTSNPN, CDR2 SVGIG (reference sequence). CDR3 length: 15 amino acids. CDR3 residues: CAWRPPDRANQPQHF. In nucleotides, the CDR3 is TGTGCCTGGAGACCACCTGACAGGGCCAATCAGCCCCAGCATTTT.

The CDR3 region has the DNA TGCGCCAGCAGCTTGTTATCGGGAGGGCCGGGAGATACGCAGTATTTT. Translating it yields CASSLLSGGPGDTQYF. V is TRBV5-1 and J is TRBJ2-3; 8 nucleotides align to TRBD2. This CDR3 contains 16 residues. Trimming took 1 base from V and 5 from J; bases not matched to a gene: 9. CDR1 and CDR2 (germline): SGHRS, YFSETQ. The complete variable domain, with remaining parts taken from reference TRBV5-1 and TRBJ2-3, reads KAGVTQTPRYLIKTRGQQVTLSCSPISGHRSVSWYQQTPGQGLQFLFEYFSETQRNKGNFPGRFSGRQFSNSRSEMNVSTLELGDSALYLCASSLLSGGPGDTQYFGPGTRLTVL.

The chain links TRBV15 to TRBJ1-2, with D tentatively TRBD1 (5 bases). The CDR3 runs 15 residues. The V gene's germline CDR1 is LNHNV and CDR2 YYDKDF (reference sequence). Trimming cost V 3 bases and J 4 bases, with 15 bases left between them. The CDR3 sequence: CATSRNRQTPYGYTF. The CDR3 DNA follows: TGTGCCACCAGCAGGAACCGACAGACACCCTATGGCTACACCTTC.

CDR3 protein: CASSLAVRGEEYGYTF. In DNA form, the CDR3 reads TGTGCCAGCAGCTTAGCGGTACGGGGGGAAGAATATGGCTACACCTTC. The V call is TRBV7-8, the J call TRBJ1-2; TRBD1 might be the D (5 bases). Germline V gene data show CDR1 as SGHVS and CDR2 as FQNEAQ. With 0 bases removed from V and 5 bases from J, the gap between germline ends came to 16 bases. The CDR3 sequence is 16 residues long.

The chain uses TRBV19 and TRBJ2-5, with 8 nucleotides matching TRBD2. V lost 6 bases and J lost 3; bases outside the gene matches: 3. This CDR3 comprises 13 residues. CDR1 is LNHDA, CDR2 SQIVND, per germline (reference sequence). CDR3: CASSGRAEETQYF. The CDR3 DNA reads TGTGCCAGTAGCGGGAGGGCCGAAGAGACCCAGTACTTC.

The J gene is TRBJ1-1, the V gene TRBV2; D remains unclear. This CDR3 contains 13 residues. The V gene's germline CDR1 is SNHLY and CDR2 FYNNEI. Trimming pared 8 bases from V and 5 bases from J, leaving 15 bases between. This CDR3 is CASVDGSATEAFF. CDR3 DNA sequence: TGTGCCAGCGTTGACGGAAGCGCAACTGAAGCTTTCTTT.

V is TRBV10-3 and J is TRBJ1-3; 9 positions agree with TRBD1. There are 14 residues in the CDR3. Trimming cost V 10 bases and J 4 bases; bases outside gene matches: 8. CDR1 ENHRY and CDR2 SYGVKD come from the germline V gene. The CDR3 nucleotides are TGTGCCACCGTACAGGGGGCGCAGGGAAACACCATATATTTT. Translating gives CATVQGAQGNTIYF.

For the CDR3, the DNA is TGCAGCGTCGGGGACAGTGGAGGCAATCAGCCCCAGCATTTT. Residues: CSVGDSGGNQPQHF. The rearrangement uses TRBV29-1 and TRBJ1-5, with 7 bases identical to TRBD1. Germline V lookup: CDR1 SQVTM, CDR2 ANQGSEA. The CDR3 totals 14 residues. Unmatched junction bases numbered 7, after V lost 6 bases and J lost 2 bases.

This rearrangement joins TRBV19 to TRBJ1-1; D uncertain. The CDR3 contains 12 residues. Germline assignment: CDR1 LNHDA and CDR2 SQIVND (reference sequence). V dropped 6 bases and J dropped 3 bases, with 8 bases sitting between them. The CDR3 DNA follows: TGTGCCAGTAGCTACCATGACACTGAAGCTTTCTTT. It yields the protein CASSYHDTEAFF.

A few counts support this clone. V is TRBV7-2 and J is TRBJ1-6, with 7 bases identical to TRBD1. Germline V CDR1 and CDR2: SGHTA, FQGNSA. The CDR3 sequence is 15 residues long. Trimming removed 2 bases from V and 10 bases from J; junction bases left unmatched: 8. The CDR3 coding sequence is TGTGCCAGCAGCTTATATCCGGTAGGGGGCTCACCCCTCCACTTT. Amino acids: CASSLYPVGGSPLHF. Full variable domain (rest looked up from reference TRBV7-2 and TRBJ1-6): GAGVSQSPSNKVTEKGKDVELRCDPISGHTALYWYRQSLGQGLEFLIYFQGNSAPDKSGLPSDRFSAERTGGSVSTLTIQRTQQEDSAVYLCASSLYPVGGSPLHFGNGTRLTVT.

CDR3 nucleotides: TGTGCCAGCTCACCCTTGGGACAGGGGGAGGACGAGCAGTACTTC. Encoded protein: CASSPLGQGEDEQYF. This chain links TRBV18 with TRBJ2-7; 11 bases agree with TRBD1. This CDR3 is built from 15 residues. Per the germline V gene, CDR1 is KGHSH and CDR2 is LQKENI. With V trimmed by 3 bases and J by 5 bases, 6 bases remained unmatched. The complete variable domain, with remaining parts taken from reference TRBV18 and TRBJ2-7, reads NAGVMQNPRHLVRRRGQEARLRCSPMKGHSHVYWYRQLPEEGLKFMVYLQKENIIDESGMPKERFSAEFPKEGPSILRIQQVVRGDSAAYFCASSPLGQGEDEQYFGPGTRLTVT.

This clone was found a few times. The chain combines TRBV27 with TRBJ2-5, with TRBD1 matching over 7 bases. Germline CDR1 MNHEY, CDR2 SMNVEV (reference sequence). Trimming at V came to 5 bases and at J to 4 bases, leaving 7 bases not matched to a gene. This CDR3 comprises 14 residues. The CDR3, as DNA: TGTGCCAGCAGTCCCGAACAGGGGACAGAGACCCAGTACTTC. This encodes CASSPEQGTETQYF.

The genes are TRBV11-2 and TRBJ2-7; 13 positions match TRBD2. CDR3 length: 17 amino acids. V lost 3 bases to trimming and J lost 3 bases; unmatched junction nucleotides: 8. The germline V gene has CDR1 SGHAT and CDR2 FQNNGV. The CDR3 DNA reads as TGTGCCAGCAGCTTCAACGCATGGACTAGCGGGAGCTACGAGCAGTACTTC. Residues: CASSFNAWTSGSYEQYF.

The CDR3 bases are TGTGCCAGCAGCTTCGCCGTCGGGGAGCAGTACTTC. Its protein is CASSFAVGEQYF. The chain employs TRBV7-2 and TRBJ2-7; D gene ambiguous. This CDR3 contains 12 residues. V was trimmed by 3 bases and J by 7 bases, leaving 10 bases between them. Germline CDR1 and CDR2: SGHTA and FQGNSA.

This chain joins TRBV7-2 and TRBJ2-3; 15 bases line up with TRBD2. The germline CDR1 and CDR2 sequences are SGHTA and FQGNSA. The ends lost 6 bases at V and 2 bases at J; junction bases unmatched: 9. This CDR3 is built from 18 residues. CDR3 coding DNA: TGTGCCAGCAGTCGGGGACTAGCGGGGGGAACCCTCACAGATACGCAGTATTTT. The encoded protein is CASSRGLAGGTLTDTQYF.

This chain uses TRBV7-2 with TRBJ2-1; tentative D call: TRBD2 (6 bases). From germline, CDR1 is SGHTA and CDR2 FQGNSA. The CDR3 has 14 residues. Trimming shortened V by 4 bases and J by 10 bases, and 17 bases separated the two germline ends. The CDR3 nucleotides are TGTGCCAGCAGCTGGGGACTTGAAATGAAAGAGCAGTTCTTC. Translation gives CASSWGLEMKEQFF.

The chain is built from TRBV10-1 and TRBJ1-5; D perhaps matches TRBD1 (5 bases). The CDR3 contains 12 residues. Looked up from germline, CDR1 is WNHNN and CDR2 is SYGVQD (reference sequence). The V end was cut by 6 bases, the J end by 6 bases, with 9 bases between. CDR3 DNA: TGCGCCAGCAGCCAGGGCTTTCAGCCCCAGCATTTT. Protein sequence: CASSQGFQPQHF.

The chain uses TRBV7-2 and TRBJ2-7; no firm D call. The CDR3 loop spans 14 amino acids. Per the germline V gene, CDR1 is SGHTA and CDR2 is FQGNSA. Between the trimmed V and J ends, which lost 0 bases and 0 bases, there was a span of 6 bases. In nucleotides, the CDR3 is TGTGCCAGCAGCTTAGCGGGCCGCTCCTACGAGCAGTACTTC. Residues: CASSLAGRSYEQYF.